Reported below is one TCR beta chain. Its antigen is undetermined. Enrichment usually gave approximately 95% pure CD4+ T cells. Here immunoSEQ multiplex PCR was the method, and the copy in TCRdb shows in-frame clones only, minus some. The sample carries about 19,000 clones, about 92% recorded once. The sample is drawn from a study of untreated major depressive disorder. The study, taken as a whole, reports: Each subject's top five TRBV05-01 clones were all private. TRBV05-01 (Vbeta 5.1) usage was higher in CD4+ T cells of depressed patients than controls.

CDR1 is SGHRS, CDR2 YFSETQ, per germline. This CDR3 spans 14 amino acids. Trimming shortened V by 0 bases and J by 5 bases, and 12 bases separated the two germline ends. This TCR derives from a woman in her forties with major depressive disorder. The specimen was CD4+ T cells from PBMCs. The V call is TRBV5-1, the J call TRBJ2-7; D uncertain. CDR3: CASSLGRYDDEQYF. In DNA, the CDR3 is TGCGCCAGCAGCTTGGGGAGATACGACGACGAGCAGTACTTC.